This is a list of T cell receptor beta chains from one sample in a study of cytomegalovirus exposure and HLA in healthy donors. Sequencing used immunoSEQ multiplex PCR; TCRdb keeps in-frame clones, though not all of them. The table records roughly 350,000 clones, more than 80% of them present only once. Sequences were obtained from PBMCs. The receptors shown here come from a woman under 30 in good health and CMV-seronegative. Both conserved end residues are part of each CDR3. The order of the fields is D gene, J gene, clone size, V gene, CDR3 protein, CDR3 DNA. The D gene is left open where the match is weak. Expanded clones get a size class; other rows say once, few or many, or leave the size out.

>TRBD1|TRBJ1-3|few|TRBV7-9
CASSGTGFGNTIYF
TGTGCCAGCAGTGGGACAGGCTTTGGAAACACCATATATTTT
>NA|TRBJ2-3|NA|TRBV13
CASSTYKRVTDTQYF
TGTGCCAGCAGCACGTACAAGAGGGTGACAGATACGCAGTATTTT
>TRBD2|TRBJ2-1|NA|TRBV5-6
CASKEAGTSDYNEQFF
TGTGCCAGCAAAGAGGCCGGGACTAGCGACTACAATGAGCAGTTCTTC
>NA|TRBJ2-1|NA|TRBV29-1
CSVDAAGSYNEQFF
TGCAGCGTTGATGCTGCGGGCTCCTACAATGAGCAGTTCTTC
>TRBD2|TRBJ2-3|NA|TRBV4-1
CASSQVVGLAAAQYF
TGCGCCAGCAGCCAGGTCGTTGGACTAGCCGCGGCGCAGTATTTT
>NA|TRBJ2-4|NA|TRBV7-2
CASSERQLAKNIQYF
TGTGCCAGCAGCGAAAGACAGTTAGCCAAAAACATTCAGTACTTC
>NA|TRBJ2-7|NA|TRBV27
CASSLAGRSYEQYF
TGTGCCAGCAGTTTAGCGGGACGCTCCTACGAGCAGTACTTC
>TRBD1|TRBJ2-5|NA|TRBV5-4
CASSHGTAFEETQYF
TGTGCCAGCAGCCACGGGACAGCCTTTGAAGAGACCCAGTACTTC
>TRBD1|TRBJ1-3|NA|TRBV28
CASSWQGVGNTIYF
TGTGCCAGCAGTTGGCAGGGGGTTGGAAACACCATATATTTT
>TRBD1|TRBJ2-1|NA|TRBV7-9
CASSPRGTGHNEQFF
TGTGCCAGCAGCCCCCGCGGGACAGGGCACAATGAGCAGTTCTTC
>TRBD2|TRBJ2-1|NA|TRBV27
CASADLAGNSYNEQFF
TGTGCCAGCGCAGATTTAGCGGGAAATTCCTACAATGAGCAGTTCTTC
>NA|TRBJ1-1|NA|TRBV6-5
CASSFLDGDTEAFF
TGTGCCAGCAGTTTTCTGGATGGAGACACTGAAGCTTTCTTT
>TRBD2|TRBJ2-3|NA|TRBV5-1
CASGLAGAQDTQYF
TGCGCCAGCGGACTAGCGGGAGCTCAAGATACGCAGTATTTT
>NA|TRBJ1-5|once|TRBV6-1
CASSQANQPQHF
TGTGCCAGCAGCCAGGCTAATCAGCCCCAGCATTTT
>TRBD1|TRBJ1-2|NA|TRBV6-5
CASSYSAGGANYGYTF
TGTGCCAGCAGTTACTCGGCAGGGGGTGCAAACTATGGCTACACCTTC
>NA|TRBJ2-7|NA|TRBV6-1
CASSEAQSGLSISYEQYF
TGTGCCAGCAGTGAAGCGCAATCTGGACTCTCGATTTCCTACGAGCAGTACTTC
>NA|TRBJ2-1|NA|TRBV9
CASSVVGSGRLLLNEQFF
TGTGCCAGCAGCGTAGTTGGTTCCGGCAGATTACTACTGAATGAGCAGTTCTTC
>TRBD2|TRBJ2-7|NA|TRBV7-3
CASSLRPRGSLHEQYF
TGTGCCAGCAGCTTAAGGCCCCGCGGGAGTCTCCACGAGCAGTACTTC
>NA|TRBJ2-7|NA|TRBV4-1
CASSQGAANEQYF
TGCGCCAGCAGCCAAGGCGCGGCAAACGAGCAGTACTTC
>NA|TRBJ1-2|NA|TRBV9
CASSSPREGRGYTF
TGTGCCAGCTCCTCACCGCGGGAGGGACGCGGCTACACCTTC
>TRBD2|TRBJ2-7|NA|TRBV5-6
CASSRPPTSGVGYEQYF
TGTGCCAGCAGCCGACCTCCGACTAGCGGGGTGGGCTACGAGCAGTACTTC
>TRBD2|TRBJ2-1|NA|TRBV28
CASTRLAGAYEQFF
TGTGCCAGCACCAGACTAGCGGGAGCGTATGAGCAGTTCTTC
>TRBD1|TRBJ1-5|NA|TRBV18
CASSPNRGRQPQHF
TGTGCCAGCTCACCGAACAGGGGGAGGCAGCCCCAGCATTTT
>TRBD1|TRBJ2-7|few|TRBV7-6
CASSRVGTGVNEQYF
TGTGCCAGCAGTCGAGTAGGGACAGGGGTTAACGAGCAGTACTTC
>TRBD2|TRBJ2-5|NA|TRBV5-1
CASSAGTSGSSETQYF
TGCGCCAGCAGCGCCGGGACTAGCGGGAGTAGTGAGACCCAGTACTTC
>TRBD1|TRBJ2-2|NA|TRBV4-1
CASSYPGQGSGELFF
TGCGCCAGCAGCTACCCGGGACAGGGTTCGGGGGAGCTGTTTTTT
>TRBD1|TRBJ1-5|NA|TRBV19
CASSRTGGNQPQHF
TGTGCCAGTAGTAGGACAGGGGGCAATCAGCCCCAGCATTTT
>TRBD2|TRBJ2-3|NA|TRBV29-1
CSVVGLAEYGTQYF
TGCAGCGTGGTCGGACTAGCGGAATACGGTACGCAGTATTTT
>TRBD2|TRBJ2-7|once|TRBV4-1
CASSQEGLAGVVGYEQYF
TGCGCCAGCAGCCAAGAGGGACTAGCGGGAGTGGTGGGCTACGAGCAGTACTTC
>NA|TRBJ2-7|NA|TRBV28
CASTPARGTEQYF
TGTGCCAGCACCCCCGCCCGGGGAACGGAGCAGTACTTC
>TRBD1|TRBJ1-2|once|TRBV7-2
CASSQQAAGTGGHGYTF
TGTGCCAGCAGCCAACAAGCAGCCGGGACAGGGGGACATGGCTACACCTTC
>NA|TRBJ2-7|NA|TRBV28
CASSFGGDEQYF
TGTGCCAGCAGTTTCGGGGGAGACGAGCAGTACTTC
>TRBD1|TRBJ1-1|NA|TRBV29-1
CSVAGTVLTEAFF
TGCAGCGTCGCCGGGACAGTCCTCACTGAAGCTTTCTTT
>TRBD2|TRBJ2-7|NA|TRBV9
CASSVGSGKNYEQYF
TGTGCCAGCAGCGTAGGCAGCGGGAAAAACTACGAGCAGTACTTC
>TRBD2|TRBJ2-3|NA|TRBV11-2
CASRPLAGVFTDTQYF
TGTGCCAGCAGACCCCTAGCGGGAGTATTCACAGATACGCAGTATTTT